Each of the 5 T cell receptor beta chains below was sequenced from the same sample in a study of CD8+ T cells in alopecia areata. The authors extracted RNA and reverse transcribed it into cDNA as the sequencing template. Some clones are missing from TCRdb's copy, which holds only in-frame ones; the method was immunoSEQ multiplex PCR. Of some 170,000 clones in the sample, approximately 56% were seen once. Sample: CD4+ T cells sorted from blood, taken at week 0. These TCRs come from a human donor with alopecia areata.

The chain links TRBV7-8 to TRBJ1-6; 7 bases agree with TRBD1. Germline V CDR1 and CDR2: SGHVS, FQNEAQ. V dropped 8 bases and J dropped 8; count of bases not matched to a gene: 9. The CDR3 extends over 14 amino acids. The DNA of the CDR3 is TGTGCCAGCCGTACTGACAGGGAGTATTCACCCCTCCACTTT. This gives the protein CASRTDREYSPLHF.

The sample holds one count of this clone. This sequence joins TRBV2 and TRBJ2-1; TRBD2 agrees at 10 bases. Germline trimming cut 6 bases from V and 5 bases from J; bases unmatched to any gene: 7. This CDR3 is 15 amino acids long. CDR1 is SNHLY, CDR2 FYNNEI, per germline. Written as DNA, the CDR3 is TGTGCCAGCAGCCGAAGCGGGGGGGACCACAATGAGCAGTTCTTC. This codes for CASSRSGGDHNEQFF.

This chain joins TRBV18 and TRBJ2-7; 8 bases line up with TRBD1. The CDR3 has 16 amino acids. V lost 6 bases to trimming and J lost 0 bases; unmatched junction nucleotides: 10. The V gene's germline CDR1 is KGHSH and CDR2 LQKENI. The CDR3 DNA reads TGTGCCAGCTCCCCCCAGGGGGCGGGGAGCTCCTACGAGCAGTACTTC. The encoded protein is CASSPQGAGSSYEQYF.

This chain's CDR3 is CAWGRGTGDNQPQHF. DNA of the CDR3: TGTGCCTGGGGCCGAGGGACAGGGGACAATCAGCCCCAGCATTTT. The rearrangement links TRBV30 to TRBJ1-5; 10 bases agree with TRBD1. Germline CDR1 reads GTSNPN; CDR2 reads SVGIG (reference sequence). Trimming took 5 bases from V and 3 from J; bases not matched to a gene: 7. The CDR3 length is 15 residues. The entire variable domain, with the rest obtained from reference TRBV30 and TRBJ1-5, is as follows: SQTIHQWPATLVQPVGSPLSLECTVEGTSNPNLYWYRQAAGRGLQLLFYSVGIGQISSEVPQNLSASRPQDRQFILSSKKLLLSDSGFYLCAWGRGTGDNQPQHFGDGTRLSIL.

This clone was counted between two and nine times. V gene TRBV4-2 combines with J gene TRBJ2-2; D is possibly TRBD2 (7 bases). Germline V gene data show CDR1 as LGHNA and CDR2 as YNFKEQ. This CDR3 is built from 16 residues. V lost 1 base and J 5 bases, leaving 14 bases between the germline ends. CDR3 sequence: CASSQAVAGATGELFF. The CDR3 DNA sequence: TGTGCCAGCAGCCAAGCGGTGGCGGGGGCAACCGGGGAGCTGTTTTTT.